This TCR beta chain was sequenced during a study of OX40 agonist ivuxolimab in advanced cancers. As to this clone: Antigen unknown.

Study conclusions and caveats: Certain nonresponders additionally had low normalized T-cell clonal expansion.

Repertoires were generated with immunoSEQ multiplex PCR, while TCRdb's copy carries only in-frame clones and drops some. The sample shows roughly 23,000 clones, 70% to 85% of them seen only once. The input for sequencing was CD4+ or CD8+ T cells sorted from blood, taken in a trial of the OX40 agonist ivuxolimab. The sequence derives from an adult with an advanced solid tumor such as melanoma, head and neck, liver or kidney cancer.

CDR3 nucleotide sequence: TGTGCCAGCAGCTTTTATGAAGACGACACAGATACGCAGTATTTT. This translates into CASSFYEDDTDTQYF. The chain couples TRBV7-9 to TRBJ2-3, with D uncertain. There are 15 residues in the CDR3. Germline values: CDR1 SEHNR, CDR2 FQNEAQ (reference sequence). The V end was cut by 3 bases, the J end by 2 bases, with 12 bases between.